This TCR beta chain comes out of a study of shared clonotypes between healthy human individuals. Study-wide points: What naive subsets generally showed was a larger estimated richness than memory subsets showed.

Deep was the level at which the assay was run. Methods used by the authors: From ImmunoSEQ came sequences covering only the junction and carrying no quality scores, so filtering differed. Produced via immunoSEQ multiplex PCR; TCRdb's table is partial and in-frame only. V, J and clone size derive from that table, while D and trimming were established from the DNA sequence. The sample includes just over 2,000,000 clones, roughly 95% of them seen just once. CD8 cells classed as naive were CD45RO-negative and positively selected for CCR7, excluding terminally differentiated effector memory CD45RA+ cells. As regards this clone: Antigen unknown.

CDR3 length equals 14 residues. CDR1 is MNHEY, CDR2 SMNVEV, per germline (reference sequence). Unmatched junction bases numbered 5, after V lost 4 bases and J lost 6 bases. The sequence was collected from a young man in good health. The chain joins TRBV27 to TRBJ1-5; 8 bases fit TRBD1. The sample was naive CD8+ T cells sorted from blood. In nucleotides, the CDR3 is TGTGCCAGCAGTTCGACAGGGGCGAGTCAGCCCCAGCATTTT. The encoded protein is CASSSTGASQPQHF.